This T cell receptor (beta chain) was recovered during a study of T cell responses to AZD1222 COVID-19 vaccine (dated by TCRdb to the early 2020s). A note on the overall study: TCR sequencing was performed for 230 to 250 trial participants, of whom around 210 were given two doses of AZD1222 and around 26 were given two doses of MenACWY control vaccine. Trial participants were enrolled by age into 18-55, 56-69 and 70-plus year subgroups, with about 150, 28 and 57 TCR-sequenced participants respectively.

Of note for this clone: The antigen it binds to is not known. There are no base qualities to consult, and no much larger clone falls within one base.

This specimen's time point label, per the study, means: baseline before first vaccination. The sample's treatment or condition label, in plain terms: meningococcal conjugate vaccine given as trial control. The vaccinee samples were drawn from two UK trials, COV001 and COV002, one of which was a single-blind randomized controlled phase 2/3 trial testing AZD1222 (ChAdOx1 nCoV-19) in healthy adults. For TCRbeta chain sequencing, PBMC samples were collected from trial participants at day 0 and at day 28 after the second dose. General study outcomes and caveats: Epitopes outside the regions mutated in the B.1.351 and B.1.1.7 variants were reportedly recognized by nearly half of the unique spike-specific TCRs. Participants were mostly white British, with more females than males. The authors suggested clonal diversity may have been underestimated. The vaccine-associated CD4 TCRs covered the entire spike protein, and the dominant responses fell in regions 160-218 and 743-854. The 56-69-year group was small, and its depth increase did not reach significance, likely because of low power. Only six or seven AZD1222 recipients were SARS-CoV-2 seropositive at baseline, limiting conclusions about previously exposed vaccinees. A significant rise in spike-specific TCR breadth and depth was observed after two AZD1222 doses relative to day 0 and relative to MenACWY recipients. Because no day 14 peak-response samples were available, the repertoires could be characterized only after the peak T cell response.

CDR3 length: 14 amino acids, cysteine to phenylalanine. The DNA shown is the 42-base CDR3, in frame from base 1. CDR1 LGHDT and CDR2 YNNKEL are derived from the germline V gene (reference sequence). V is clipped by 4 bases and J by 7 bases, and the sequence between their germline boundaries is 14 bases long. The CDR3 regions of human TCRbeta chains were analyzed by immunosequencing. Regarding the original processing steps: TCRs in the repertoires were matched against a reference library of SARS-CoV-2-specific TCRs that had been generated with the MIRA antigen-specificity platform. Breadth was defined as the fraction of unique TCRs that were SARS-CoV-2-associated. Depth was defined as the fraction of total T cells that were SARS-CoV-2-associated. Each spike-specific TCR was assigned to its reactive spike region and to a CD4 or CD8 class using the MIRA data. Log10-transformed breadth and depth values were compared by one-way ANOVA with Sidak's multiple comparisons tests. The table comes from immuneACCESS by way of TCRdb, which keeps in-frame sequences with V and J called. Part of the clones is missing from these tables; in studies checked, under half for an unresolved V gene and the rest for unknown reasons. Clonal size and the V and J genes are those of that table, whereas D and trimming came from the DNA. The sample table contains about 190,000 clones; only one count was recorded for about 89% of them. The ten largest clones take up 2.5% to 3% of the sample.

The TCR comes from an adult in good health. Source: peripheral blood, taken on day 0 of MenACWY control vaccination. The V and J segments used are TRBV3-1 (or the pseudogene TRBV3-2) and TRBJ1-5, with TRBD1 as a weak D call on 6 bases. The CDR3 is CASSPGGARQPQHF. Read as DNA, the sequence is TGTGCCAGCAGCCCCGGGGGGGCCCGGCAGCCCCAGCATTTT.